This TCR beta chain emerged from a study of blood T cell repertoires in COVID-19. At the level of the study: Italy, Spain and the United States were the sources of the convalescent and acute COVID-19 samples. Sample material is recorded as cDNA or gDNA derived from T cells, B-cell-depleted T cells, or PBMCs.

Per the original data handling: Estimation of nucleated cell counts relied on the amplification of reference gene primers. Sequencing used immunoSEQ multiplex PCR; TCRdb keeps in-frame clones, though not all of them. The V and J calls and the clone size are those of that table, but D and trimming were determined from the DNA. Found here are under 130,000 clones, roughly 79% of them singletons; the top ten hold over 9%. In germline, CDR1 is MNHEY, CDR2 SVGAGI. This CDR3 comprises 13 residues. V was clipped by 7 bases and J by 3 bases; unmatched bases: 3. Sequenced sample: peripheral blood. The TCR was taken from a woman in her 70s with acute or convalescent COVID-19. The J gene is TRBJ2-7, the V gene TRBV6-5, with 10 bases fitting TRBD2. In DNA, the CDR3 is TGTGCCAGCATGAGGACTAGCGGCTACGAGCAGTACTTC. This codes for CASMRTSGYEQYF.